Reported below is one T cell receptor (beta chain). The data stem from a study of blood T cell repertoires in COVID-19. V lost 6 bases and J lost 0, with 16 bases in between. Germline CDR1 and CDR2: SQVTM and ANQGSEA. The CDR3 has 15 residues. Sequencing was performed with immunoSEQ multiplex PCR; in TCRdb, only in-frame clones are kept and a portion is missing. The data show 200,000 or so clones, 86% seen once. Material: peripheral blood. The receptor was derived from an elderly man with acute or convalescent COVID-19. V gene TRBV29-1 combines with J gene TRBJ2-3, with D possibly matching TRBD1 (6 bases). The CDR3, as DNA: TGCAGCGTCCCTAGGGGGAGACACAGCACAGATACGCAGTATTTT. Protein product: CSVPRGRHSTDTQYF.